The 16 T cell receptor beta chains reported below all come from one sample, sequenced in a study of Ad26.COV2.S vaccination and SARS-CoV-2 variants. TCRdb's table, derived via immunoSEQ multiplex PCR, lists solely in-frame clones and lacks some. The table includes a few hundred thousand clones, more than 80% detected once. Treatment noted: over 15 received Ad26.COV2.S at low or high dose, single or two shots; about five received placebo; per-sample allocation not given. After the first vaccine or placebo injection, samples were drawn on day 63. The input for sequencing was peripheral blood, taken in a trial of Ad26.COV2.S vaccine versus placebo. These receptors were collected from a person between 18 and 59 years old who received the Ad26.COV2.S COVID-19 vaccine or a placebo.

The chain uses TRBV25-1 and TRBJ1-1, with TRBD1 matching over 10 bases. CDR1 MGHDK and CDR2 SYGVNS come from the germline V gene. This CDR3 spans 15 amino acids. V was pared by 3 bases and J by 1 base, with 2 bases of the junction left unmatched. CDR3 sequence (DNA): TGTGCCAGCAGTGAGACAGGGGGCGGGAACACTGAAGCTTTCTTT. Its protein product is CASSETGGGNTEAFF. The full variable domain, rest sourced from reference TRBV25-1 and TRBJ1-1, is EADIYQTPRYLVIGTGKKITLECSQTMGHDKMYWYQQDPGMELHLIHYSYGVNSTEKGDLSSESTVSRIRTEHFPLTLESARPSHTSQYLCASSETGGGNTEAFFGQGTRLTVV.

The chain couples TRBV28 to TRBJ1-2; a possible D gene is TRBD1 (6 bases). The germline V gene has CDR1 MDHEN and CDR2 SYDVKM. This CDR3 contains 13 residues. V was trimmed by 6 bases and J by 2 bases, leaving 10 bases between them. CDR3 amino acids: CASSQGMNYGYTF. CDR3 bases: TGTGCCAGCAGCCAGGGGATGAACTATGGCTACACCTTC.

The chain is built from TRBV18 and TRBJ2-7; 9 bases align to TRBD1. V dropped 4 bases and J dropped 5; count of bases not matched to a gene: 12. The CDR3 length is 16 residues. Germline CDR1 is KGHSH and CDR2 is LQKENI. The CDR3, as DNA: TGTGCCAGCTCACGTACAGGGGGACAGGGATTCCACGAGCAGTACTTC. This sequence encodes CASSRTGGQGFHEQYF.

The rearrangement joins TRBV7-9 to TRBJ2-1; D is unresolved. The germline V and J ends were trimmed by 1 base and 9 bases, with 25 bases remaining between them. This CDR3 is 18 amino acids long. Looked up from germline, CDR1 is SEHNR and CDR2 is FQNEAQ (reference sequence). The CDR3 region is CASSLGTSNLVGMGEQFF. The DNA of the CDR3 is TGTGCCAGCAGCTTAGGCACATCTAATCTTGTTGGGATGGGTGAGCAGTTCTTC.

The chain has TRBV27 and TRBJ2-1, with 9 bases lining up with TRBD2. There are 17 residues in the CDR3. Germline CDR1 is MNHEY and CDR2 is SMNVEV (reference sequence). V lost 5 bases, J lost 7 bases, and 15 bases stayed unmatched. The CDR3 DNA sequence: TGTGCCAGCAGTCTAAAGTGGCGGGAGGGCCTAAGGAATGAGCAGTTCTTC. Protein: CASSLKWREGLRNEQFF.

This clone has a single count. In nucleotides, the CDR3 is TGTGCCAGCAGCATCACGGGACTAGGTGGGACCCAGTACTTC. Translation: CASSITGLGGTQYF. The chain uses TRBV6-2 or TRBV6-3 and TRBJ2-5; TRBD2 agrees at 8 bases. J gave up 7 bases and V 6 bases, and 10 bases lay outside the gene matches. From germline, CDR1 is MNHEY and CDR2 SVGEGT. This CDR3 contains 14 residues.

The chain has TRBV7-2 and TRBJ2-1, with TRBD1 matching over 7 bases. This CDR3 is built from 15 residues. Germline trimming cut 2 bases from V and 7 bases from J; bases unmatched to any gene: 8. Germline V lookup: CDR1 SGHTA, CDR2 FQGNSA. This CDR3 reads CASSLYRGRGNEQFF. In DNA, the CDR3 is TGTGCCAGCAGCTTATATAGGGGGCGAGGAAATGAGCAGTTCTTC.

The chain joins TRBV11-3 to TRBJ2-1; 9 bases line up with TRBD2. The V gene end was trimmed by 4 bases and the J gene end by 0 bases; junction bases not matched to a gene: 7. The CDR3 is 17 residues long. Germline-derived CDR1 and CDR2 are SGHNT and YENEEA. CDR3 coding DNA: TGTGCCAGCAGCTGGAGTAGCGGGAGTGGCTCCTACAATGAGCAGTTCTTC. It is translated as CASSWSSGSGSYNEQFF.

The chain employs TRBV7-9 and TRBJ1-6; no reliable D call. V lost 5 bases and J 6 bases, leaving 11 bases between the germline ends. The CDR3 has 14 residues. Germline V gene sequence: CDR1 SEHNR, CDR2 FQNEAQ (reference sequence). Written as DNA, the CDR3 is TGTGCCAGCAGCCAGACGACGGGTAATTCACCCCTCCACTTT. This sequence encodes CASSQTTGNSPLHF.

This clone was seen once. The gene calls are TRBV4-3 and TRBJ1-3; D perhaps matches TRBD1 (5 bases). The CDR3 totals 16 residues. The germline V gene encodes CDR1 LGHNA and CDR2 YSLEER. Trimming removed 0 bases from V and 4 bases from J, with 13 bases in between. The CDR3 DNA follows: TGCGCCAGCAGCCAAGATGGGACTGCCGGGGGAAACACCATATATTTT. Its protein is CASSQDGTAGGNTIYF.

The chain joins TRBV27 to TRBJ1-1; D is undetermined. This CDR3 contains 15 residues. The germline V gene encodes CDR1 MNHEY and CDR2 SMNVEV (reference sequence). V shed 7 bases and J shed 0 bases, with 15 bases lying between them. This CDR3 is CASTPFRTVNTEAFF. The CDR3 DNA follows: TGTGCCAGCACGCCCTTCCGGACGGTGAACACTGAAGCTTTCTTT.

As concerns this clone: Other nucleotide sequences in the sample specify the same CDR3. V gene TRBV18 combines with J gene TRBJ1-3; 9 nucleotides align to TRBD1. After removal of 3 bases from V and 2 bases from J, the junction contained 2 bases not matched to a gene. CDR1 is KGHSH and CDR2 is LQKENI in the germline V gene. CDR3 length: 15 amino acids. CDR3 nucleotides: TGTGCCAGCTCACCGGACAGGGGTCCTGGAAACACCATATATTTT. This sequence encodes CASSPDRGPGNTIYF.

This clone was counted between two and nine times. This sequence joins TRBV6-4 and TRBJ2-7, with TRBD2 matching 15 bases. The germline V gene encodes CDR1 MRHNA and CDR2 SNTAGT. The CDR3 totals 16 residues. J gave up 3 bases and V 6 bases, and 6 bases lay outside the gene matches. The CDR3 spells CASRWTSGREGYEQYF. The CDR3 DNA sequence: TGTGCCAGCAGGTGGACTAGCGGGAGGGAAGGCTACGAGCAGTACTTC.

The CDR3 here is CASSTWTGGQETQYF. DNA for the CDR3: TGTGCCAGCAGCACCTGGACAGGGGGCCAAGAGACCCAGTACTTC. The rearrangement joins TRBV11-2 to TRBJ2-5; TRBD1 matches at 10 bases. The germline V gene encodes CDR1 SGHAT and CDR2 FQNNGV. This CDR3 spans 15 amino acids. The V segment lost 5 bases and the J segment 1 base; nucleotides outside the gene matches: 4.

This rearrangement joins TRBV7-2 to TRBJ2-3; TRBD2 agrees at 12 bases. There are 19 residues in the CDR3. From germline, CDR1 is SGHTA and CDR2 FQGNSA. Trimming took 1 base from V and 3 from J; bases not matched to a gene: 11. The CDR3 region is CASSLVPSGRALITDTQYF. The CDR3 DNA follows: TGTGCCAGCAGCTTAGTACCTAGCGGGAGGGCCCTTATTACAGATACGCAGTATTTT.

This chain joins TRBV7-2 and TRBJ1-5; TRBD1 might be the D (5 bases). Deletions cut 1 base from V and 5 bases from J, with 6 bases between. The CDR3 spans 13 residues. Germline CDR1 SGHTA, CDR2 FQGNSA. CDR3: CASSLVGDQPQHF. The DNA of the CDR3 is TGTGCCAGCAGCTTAGTGGGGGATCAGCCCCAGCATTTT.